A single sample is the source of the 20 T cell receptor beta chains below, sequenced in a study of CD8 T cells in Susac syndrome. Random hexamers primed reverse transcription of about 0.45 to 1 ug RNA. TCRdb recomputed calls from the immunoSEQ multiplex PCR reads with MiXCR, one row per CDR3 protein. The table has approximately 130,000 distinct CDR3 sequences, more than 75% seen once; the top ten hold over 0.2%. Sequenced material: CD8+ T cells from PBMCs. The receptors derive from a human donor with multiple sclerosis.

This clonotype has a handful of counts. The chain carries TRBV7-9 and TRBJ2-1; 8 positions agree with TRBD2. The CDR3 spans 15 residues. The germline V gene has CDR1 SEHNR and CDR2 FQNEAQ (reference sequence). With V trimmed by 1 base and J by 6 bases, 5 bases remained unmatched. The CDR3 protein is CASSLGTSISNEQFF. CDR3 DNA sequence: TGTGCCAGCAGCTTAGGGACTAGCATCTCCAATGAGCAGTTCTTC.

This clonotype showed up just a few times. The rearrangement links TRBV4-1 to TRBJ1-4; D may be TRBD1 (5 bases). CDR3 length equals 16 residues. The germline V and J ends were trimmed by 3 bases and 4 bases, with 15 bases remaining between them. From germline, CDR1 is MGHRA and CDR2 YSYEKL. The DNA of the CDR3 is TGCGCCAGCAGCCAGGCTATCGGGACTCATAATGAAAAACTGTTTTTT. Translation gives CASSQAIGTHNEKLFF.

The chain joins TRBV5-6 to TRBJ2-7, with TRBD2 matching 7 bases. Germline CDR1 reads SGHDT; CDR2 reads YYEEEE. The ends lost 4 bases at V and 4 bases at J; junction bases unmatched: 17. The CDR3 totals 17 residues. CDR3 coding DNA: TGTGCCAGCAGCGCCGGACTAGTTCCCACTTCGCCTTACGAGCAGTACTTC. As protein: CASSAGLVPTSPYEQYF.

This clonotype was seen just once. The chain carries TRBV12-3 or TRBV12-4 and TRBJ1-1; D perhaps matches TRBD1 (5 bases). The CDR3 length is 13 residues. With 3 bases removed from V and 5 bases from J, the gap between germline ends came to 10 bases. The CDR3 coding sequence is TGTGCCAGCAGTTTCGGGGGGTTAACTGAAGCTTTCTTT. Translation: CASSFGGLTEAFF.

This clonotype was seen a few times. This chain joins TRBV6-1 and TRBJ1-5; 8 bases align to TRBD1. The germline CDR1 and CDR2 sequences are MNHNS and SASEGT. The CDR3 extends over 15 amino acids. Trimming at V came to 5 bases and at J to 1 base, leaving 4 bases not matched to a gene. DNA of the CDR3: TGTGCCAGCAGTACGGACAGGGAAAGCAATCAGCCCCAGCATTTT. This codes for CASSTDRESNQPQHF.

J is TRBJ2-5 and V is TRBV4-3, with 14 bases identical to TRBD2. V trimming: 4 bases; J trimming: 0 bases; junction bases outside the gene matches: 7. The CDR3 consists of 18 residues. Germline CDR1 reads LGHNA; CDR2 reads YSLEER. The CDR3 DNA follows: TGCGCCAGCAGCCCCGGGACTAGCGGGAGAGGGGACCAAGAGACCCAGTACTTC. Protein sequence: CASSPGTSGRGDQETQYF.

The table lists this clonotype with a count of one. J is TRBJ2-2 and V is TRBV6-5; D uncertain. V lost 9 bases and J 0 bases, leaving 8 bases between the germline ends. From germline, CDR1 is MNHEY and CDR2 SVGAGI. The CDR3 extends over 13 amino acids. CDR3 residues: CASQRPNTGELFF. The CDR3 coding sequence is TGTGCCAGTCAGAGGCCGAACACCGGGGAGCTGTTTTTT.

The V call is TRBV7-8, the J call TRBJ2-1; 8 bases agree with TRBD2. V lost 1 base to trimming and J lost 8 bases; unmatched junction nucleotides: 22. CDR3 size: 20 residues. Germline V gene sequence: CDR1 SGHVS, CDR2 FQNEAQ. Written as DNA, the CDR3 is TGTGCCAGCAGCTTAGGCTTCCCGGGACTAGTTCGGGAGTTCGTAGATGAGCAGTTCTTC. Amino acid sequence: CASSLGFPGLVREFVDEQFF.

The chain carries TRBV7-9 and TRBJ1-1; no clear D gene. CDR1 is SEHNR and CDR2 is FQNEAQ in the germline V gene (reference sequence). CDR3 size: 12 residues. The V gene lost 5 bases and the J gene lost 7 bases, with 11 bases spanning the gap. CDR3 coding DNA: TGTGCCAGCAGCGAAAACGCGCGTGAAGCTTTCTTT. Translation gives CASSENAREAFF.

This chain joins TRBV29-1 and TRBJ2-3; 9 bases map to TRBD2. Trimming cost V 1 base and J 7 bases; bases outside gene matches: 12. Germline V lookup: CDR1 SQVTM, CDR2 ANQGSEA. The CDR3 length is 16 residues. As DNA, the CDR3 is TGCAGCGTTGAAGGATTTGGGGCGGGAGGGCCAAATACGCAGTATTTT. It specifies CSVEGFGAGGPNTQYF.

The J gene is TRBJ1-5, the V gene TRBV27; TRBD1 is a possible D gene (5 bases). CDR3 length equals 14 residues. Between the trimmed V and J ends, which lost 2 bases and 5 bases, there was a span of 10 bases. CDR1 MNHEY and CDR2 SMNVEV come from the germline V gene (reference sequence). CDR3 protein: CASSLQGRDQPQHF. CDR3 nucleotides: TGTGCCAGCAGTTTACAGGGTAGGGATCAGCCCCAGCATTTT.

This chain joins TRBV19 and TRBJ2-7; D assignment may be TRBD1 or TRBD2 (6 bases each). Germline V gives CDR1 LNHDA, CDR2 SQIVND (reference sequence). The V and J ends lost 4 bases and 5 bases respectively, with 15 bases between them. This CDR3 region has 14 residues. DNA for the CDR3: TGTGCCAGTAGTAGAGGGGGGTCTAGGAACGAGCAGTACTTC. Amino acid sequence: CASSRGGSRNEQYF.

The gene calls are TRBV14 and TRBJ2-5, with D maybe TRBD2 (6 bases). Trimming pared 4 bases from V and 4 bases from J, leaving 13 bases between. The CDR3 is 14 amino acids. Germline-derived CDR1 and CDR2 are SGHDN and FVKESK. The CDR3 protein is CASSLIPGGETQYF. Here the CDR3 DNA reads TGTGCCAGCAGCCTCATTCCCGGGGGAGAGACCCAGTACTTC.

This chain connects TRBV5-1 to TRBJ1-1, with D hard to call. CDR3 length equals 14 residues. Per the germline V gene, CDR1 is SGHRS and CDR2 is YFSETQ. With 6 bases removed from V and 3 bases from J, the gap between germline ends came to 15 bases. The CDR3 region is CASTYDNLDTEAFF. The DNA for the CDR3 is TGCGCCAGCACATATGATAACCTGGACACTGAAGCTTTCTTT.

This rearrangement joins TRBV6-2 or TRBV6-3 to TRBJ2-1; D is undetermined. Germline V gives CDR1 MNHEY, CDR2 SVGEGT. Trimming removed 2 bases from V and 4 bases from J, with 3 bases in between. This CDR3 has 12 amino acids. The CDR3, as DNA: TGTGCCAGCAGTTACGCATACAATGAGCAGTTCTTC. This gives the protein CASSYAYNEQFF.

The CDR3 coding sequence is TGCGCCAGCAGCTTATGGGACCCCTTCTACGAGCAGTACTTC. Translated: CASSLWDPFYEQYF. The V gene is TRBV5-1, the J gene TRBJ2-7; D might be TRBD1 or TRBD2, each matching 5 bases. Trimming pared 2 bases from V and 3 bases from J, leaving 12 bases between. CDR3 length: 14 amino acids. CDR1 and CDR2 (germline): SGHRS, YFSETQ.

The chain is built from TRBV5-1 and TRBJ2-1; possible D gene TRBD2, 5 bases. The CDR3 is 12 residues long. CDR1 and CDR2 from the germline V gene are SGHRS and YFSETQ. V lost 3 bases, J lost 8 bases, and 9 bases lay in between. This CDR3 is CASSSHGDEQFF. For the CDR3, the DNA is TGCGCCAGCAGCTCCCACGGGGATGAGCAGTTCTTC.

V is TRBV6-1 and J is TRBJ2-3, with a possible D match to TRBD1 (5 bases). The germline V gene encodes CDR1 MNHNS and CDR2 SASEGT. This CDR3 spans 14 amino acids. V was clipped by 6 bases and J by 5 bases, with 15 bases between them. The CDR3 sequence is CASRDGREGDTQYF. The CDR3 DNA follows: TGTGCCAGCAGAGATGGCAGGGAAGGAGATACGCAGTATTTT.

The chain couples TRBV6-5 to TRBJ1-1, with 9 bases lining up with TRBD1. The ends lost 4 bases at V and 1 base at J; junction bases unmatched: 1. Looked up from germline, CDR1 is MNHEY and CDR2 is SVGAGI. The CDR3 has 14 amino acids. The CDR3 protein is CASSSDRGNTEAFF. The CDR3 DNA reads TGTGCCAGCAGTTCGGACAGGGGGAACACTGAAGCTTTCTTT.

The chain recombines TRBV12-3 or TRBV12-4 with TRBJ1-1; D remains unclear. Trimming removed 4 bases at V and 8 bases at J, with 8 bases between. The CDR3 is 11 amino acids. CDR3 nucleotide sequence: TGTGCCAGCAGTTACAGCTCGGAAGCTTTCTTT. This translates into CASSYSSEAFF.